This entry describes one T cell receptor (beta chain). Its antigen target is currently unknown. Base qualities are not provided; no much larger clone lies one nucleotide away. These data belong to a study of OX40 agonist ivuxolimab in advanced cancers. For context, the study as a whole: Ivuxolimab was an agonistic, fully human IgG2 monoclonal antibody directed against OX40 (CD134), a costimulatory receptor. Intravenous ivuxolimab was administered to patients every 2 weeks at six dose levels: 0.01, 0.1, 0.3, 1.5, 3 and 10 mg/kg. Of the 50 or so patients in dose escalation, some 20 had hepatocellular carcinoma, about 15 had melanoma, 9 had renal cell carcinoma and 9 had head and neck cancer. In the dose-escalation cohort, 70% to 85% of patients were male, and the mean age was roughly 60 years with a range of roughly 20 to 79. Patients were allowed to have had prior anti-PD-1, anti-PD-L1 or anti-CTLA-4 therapy, and 40% of the dose-escalation patients had previously received checkpoint inhibitors. Partial responses occurred in three dose-escalation patients, of whom one had hepatocellular carcinoma and two had cutaneous melanoma. Peripheral TCRbeta sequencing aimed to test whether ivuxolimab altered TCR sequence diversity and caused clonal T-cell expansion. The paper describes the monotherapy dose-escalation part (N of about 54 patients) of the phase I trial of ivuxolimab.

Patients with a history of autoimmune disease or receiving systemic immunosuppression were excluded from the trial. Peripheral blood for TCR sequencing was drawn from every dose cohort at baseline, at cycle 4 day 1 and at cycle 7 day 1. Samples came from an open-label, multicenter, first-in-human phase I dose-escalation trial of ivuxolimab. Adults with locally advanced or metastatic melanoma, renal cell, hepatocellular, or head and neck squamous cell carcinoma were enrolled in the trial. CD4+ and CD8+ T cells were sorted separately from peripheral blood before TCR sequencing. The paper as a whole reports these results and caveats: Which antigens the clonally expanded peripheral T cells were specific for was not determined. At doses of 0.1 to 3.0 mg/kg, clonal expansion of both CD4+ and CD8+ blood T cells was observed from baseline to week 6. In the 0.1-3.0 mg/kg groups, partial responders were among the patients with the lowest normalized peripheral clonal expansion, particularly in CD8+ T cells. Low levels of normalized T-cell clonal expansion were also shown by some nonresponding patients. After ivuxolimab, expanded clones were on average more numerous among CD8+ T cells than among CD4+ T cells.

To sequence the TCRbeta CDR3 region, genomic DNA was isolated from the sorted cells. The immunoSEQ Assay was used for sequencing of TCRbeta CDR3 regions. TCRdb obtained this table from immuneACCESS and retained in-frame rearrangements with V and J assigned. These tables miss some clones; where compared with another copy, unresolved V genes account for less than half of the shortfall, and the remainder is unexplained. In all, the sample holds fewer than 85,000 clones, and approximately 83% of those were seen once. The ten largest clones add up to less than 0.65% of the sample. The sequence came from an adult with an advanced solid tumor such as melanoma, head and neck, liver or kidney cancer. Sequenced here: CD4+ or CD8+ T cells sorted from blood, sampled in a trial of the OX40 agonist ivuxolimab.

The CDR3 has the sequence CAWSFNSNQPQHF. The DNA reads TGTGCCTGGAGTTTTAATAGCAATCAGCCCCAGCATTTT. The sequence joins TRBV30 to TRBJ1-5; too little of a D gene remains to name it. Trimming takes 2 bases from V and 0 bases from J, and the germline ends sit 5 bases apart. Sequences GTSNPN (CDR1) and SVGIG (CDR2) are obtained from the germline V gene (reference sequence). CDR3 length: 13 amino acids, cysteine to phenylalanine. Just the 39-base CDR3 DNA is kept, in frame starting at base 1.